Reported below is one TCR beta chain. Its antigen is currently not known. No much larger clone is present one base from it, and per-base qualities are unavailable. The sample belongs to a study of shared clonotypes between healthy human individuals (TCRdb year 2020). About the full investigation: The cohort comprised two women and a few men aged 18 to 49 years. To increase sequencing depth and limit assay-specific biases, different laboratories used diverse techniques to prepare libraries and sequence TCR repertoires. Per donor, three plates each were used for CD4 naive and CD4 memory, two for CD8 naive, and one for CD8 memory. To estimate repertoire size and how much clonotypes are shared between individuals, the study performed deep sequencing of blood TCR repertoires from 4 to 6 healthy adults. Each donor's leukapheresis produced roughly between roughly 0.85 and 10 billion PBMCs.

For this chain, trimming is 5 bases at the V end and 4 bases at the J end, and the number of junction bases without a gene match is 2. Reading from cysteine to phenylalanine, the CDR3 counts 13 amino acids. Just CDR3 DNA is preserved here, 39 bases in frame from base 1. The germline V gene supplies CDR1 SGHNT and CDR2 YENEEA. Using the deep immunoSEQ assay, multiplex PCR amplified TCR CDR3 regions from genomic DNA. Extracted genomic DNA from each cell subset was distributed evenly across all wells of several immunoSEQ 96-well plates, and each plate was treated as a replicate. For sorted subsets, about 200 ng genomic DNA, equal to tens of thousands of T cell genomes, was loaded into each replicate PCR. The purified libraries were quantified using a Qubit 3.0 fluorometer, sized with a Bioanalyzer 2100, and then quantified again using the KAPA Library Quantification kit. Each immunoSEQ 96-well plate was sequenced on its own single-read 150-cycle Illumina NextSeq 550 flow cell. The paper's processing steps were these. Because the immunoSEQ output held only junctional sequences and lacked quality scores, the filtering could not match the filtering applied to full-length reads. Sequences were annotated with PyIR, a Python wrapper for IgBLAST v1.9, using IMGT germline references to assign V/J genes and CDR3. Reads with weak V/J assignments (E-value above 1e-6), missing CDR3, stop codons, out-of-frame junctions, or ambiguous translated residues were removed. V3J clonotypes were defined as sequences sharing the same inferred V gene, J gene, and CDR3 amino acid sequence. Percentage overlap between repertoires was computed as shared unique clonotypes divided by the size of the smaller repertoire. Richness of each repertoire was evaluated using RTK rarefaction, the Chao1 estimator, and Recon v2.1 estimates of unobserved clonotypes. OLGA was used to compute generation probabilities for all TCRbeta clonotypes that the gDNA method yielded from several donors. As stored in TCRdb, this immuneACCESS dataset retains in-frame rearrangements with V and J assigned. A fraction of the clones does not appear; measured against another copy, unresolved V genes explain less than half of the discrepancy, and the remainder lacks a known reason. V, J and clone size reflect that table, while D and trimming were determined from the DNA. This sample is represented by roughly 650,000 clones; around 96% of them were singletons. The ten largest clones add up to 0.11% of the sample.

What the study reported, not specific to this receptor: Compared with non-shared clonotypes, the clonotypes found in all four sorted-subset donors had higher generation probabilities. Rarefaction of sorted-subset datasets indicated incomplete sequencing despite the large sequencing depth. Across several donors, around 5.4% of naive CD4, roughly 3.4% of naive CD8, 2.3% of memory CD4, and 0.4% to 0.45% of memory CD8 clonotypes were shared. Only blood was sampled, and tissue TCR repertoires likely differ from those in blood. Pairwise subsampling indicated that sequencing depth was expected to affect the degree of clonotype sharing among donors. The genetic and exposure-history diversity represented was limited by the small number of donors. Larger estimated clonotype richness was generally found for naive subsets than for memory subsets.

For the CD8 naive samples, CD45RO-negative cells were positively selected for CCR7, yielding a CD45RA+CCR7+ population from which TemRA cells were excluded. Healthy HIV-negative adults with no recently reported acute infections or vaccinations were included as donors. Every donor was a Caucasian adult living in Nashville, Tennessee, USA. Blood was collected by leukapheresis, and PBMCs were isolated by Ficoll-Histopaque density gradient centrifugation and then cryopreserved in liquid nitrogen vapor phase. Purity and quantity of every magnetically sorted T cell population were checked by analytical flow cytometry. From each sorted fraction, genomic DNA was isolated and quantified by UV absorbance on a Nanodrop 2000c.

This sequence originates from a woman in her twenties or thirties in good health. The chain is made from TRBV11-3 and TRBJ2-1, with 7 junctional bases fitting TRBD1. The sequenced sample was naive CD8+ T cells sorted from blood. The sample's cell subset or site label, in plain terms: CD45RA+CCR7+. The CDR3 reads CASSDRVYNEQFF. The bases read TGTGCCAGCAGCGACAGGGTATACAATGAGCAGTTCTTC.